The 3 T cell receptor beta chains in this list originate from one sample, sequenced in a study of blood T cell repertoires in COVID-19. TCRdb keeps only in-frame clones here, not all; method: immunoSEQ multiplex PCR. The sample has more than 300,000 clones, about nine tenths seen once. The sample consisted of PBMCs or T cells enriched from blood (not recorded which). The receptors come from a woman aged 18 to 35 who had recovered from COVID-19.

The chain recombines TRBV6-5 with TRBJ2-3; 7 nucleotides agree with TRBD1. This CDR3 is built from 16 residues. In germline, CDR1 is MNHEY, CDR2 SVGAGI. The V and J ends lost 0 bases and 4 bases, in that order; junction bases with no gene match: 7. The CDR3 protein is CASSYSLGGDSDTQYF. The CDR3 DNA is TGTGCCAGCAGTTACTCGTTAGGGGGCGATTCAGATACGCAGTATTTT.

This chain uses TRBV2 with TRBJ2-7; D possibly corresponds to TRBD2 (6 bases). Trimming took 3 bases from V and 3 from J, leaving 12 bases between them. CDR3 size: 14 residues. From germline, CDR1 is SNHLY and CDR2 FYNNEI. CDR3 DNA sequence: TGTGCCAGCAGTGAGGGACTCGGAATCTACGAGCAGTACTTC. Its protein product is CASSEGLGIYEQYF. The whole variable domain, filled in from reference TRBV2 and TRBJ2-7, reads EPEVTQTPSHQVTQMGQEVILRCVPISNHLYFYWYRQILGQKVEFLVSFYNNEISEKSEIFDDQFSVERPDGSNFTLKIRSTKLEDSAMYFCASSEGLGIYEQYFGPGTRLTVT.

The chain uses TRBV19 and TRBJ1-6; D is ambiguous. Germline CDR1 is LNHDA and CDR2 is SQIVND (reference sequence). The CDR3 is 14 residues long. Trimming cost V 7 bases and J 8 bases, with 15 bases left between them. Here the CDR3 DNA reads TGTGCCAGTATGGACTTCCTCGGGGATTCACCCCTCCACTTT. Protein: CASMDFLGDSPLHF.